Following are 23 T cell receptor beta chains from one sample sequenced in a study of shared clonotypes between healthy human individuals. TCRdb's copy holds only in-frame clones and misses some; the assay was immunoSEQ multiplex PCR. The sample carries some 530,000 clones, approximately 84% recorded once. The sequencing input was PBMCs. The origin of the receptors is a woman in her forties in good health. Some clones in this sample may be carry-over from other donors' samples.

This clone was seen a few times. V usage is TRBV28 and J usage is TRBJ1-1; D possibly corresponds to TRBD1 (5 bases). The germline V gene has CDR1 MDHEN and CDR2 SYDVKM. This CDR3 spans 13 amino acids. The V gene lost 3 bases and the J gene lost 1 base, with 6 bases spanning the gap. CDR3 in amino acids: CASSFGQNTEAFF. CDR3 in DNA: TGTGCCAGCAGTTTTGGACAGAACACTGAAGCTTTCTTT.

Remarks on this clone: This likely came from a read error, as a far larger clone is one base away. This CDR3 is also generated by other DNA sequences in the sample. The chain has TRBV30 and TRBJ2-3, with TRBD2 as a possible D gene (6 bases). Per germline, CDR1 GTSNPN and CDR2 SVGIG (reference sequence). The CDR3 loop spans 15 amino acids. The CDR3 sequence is CAWGRAGRGTDTQYF. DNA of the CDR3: TGTGCATGGGGTCGGGCGGGAAGAGGAACAGATACGCAGTATTTT.

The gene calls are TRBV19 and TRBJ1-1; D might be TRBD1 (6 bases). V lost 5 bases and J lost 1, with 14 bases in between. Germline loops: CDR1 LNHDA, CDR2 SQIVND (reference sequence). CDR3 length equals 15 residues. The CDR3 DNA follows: TGTGCCAGTAGTGGTGACAGGCTGGCGAACACTGAAGCTTTCTTT. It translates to CASSGDRLANTEAFF.

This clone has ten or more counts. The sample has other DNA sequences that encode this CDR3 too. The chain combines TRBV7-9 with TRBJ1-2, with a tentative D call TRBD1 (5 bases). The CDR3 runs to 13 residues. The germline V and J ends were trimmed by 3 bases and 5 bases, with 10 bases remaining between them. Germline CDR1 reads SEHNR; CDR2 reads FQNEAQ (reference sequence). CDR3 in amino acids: CASSFFQGYGYTF. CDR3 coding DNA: TGTGCCAGCAGCTTTTTCCAGGGATATGGCTACACCTTC.

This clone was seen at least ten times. DNA for the CDR3: TGTGCCAGCAGTTACTCTGAATTTACCAATGAGCAGTTCTTC. Its translation is CASSYSEFTNEQFF. The chain is built from TRBV6-5 and TRBJ2-1, with D unresolved. The V and J ends lost 0 bases and 6 bases respectively, with 9 bases between them. Germline CDR1 reads MNHEY; CDR2 reads SVGAGI. The CDR3 consists of 14 residues.

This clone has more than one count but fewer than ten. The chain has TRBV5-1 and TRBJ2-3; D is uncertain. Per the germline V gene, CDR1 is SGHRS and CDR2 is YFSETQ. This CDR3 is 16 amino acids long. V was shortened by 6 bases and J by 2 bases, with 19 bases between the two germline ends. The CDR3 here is CASTPGEGPHTDTQYF. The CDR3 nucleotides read TGCGCCAGCACCCCTGGGGAAGGACCCCACACAGATACGCAGTATTTT.

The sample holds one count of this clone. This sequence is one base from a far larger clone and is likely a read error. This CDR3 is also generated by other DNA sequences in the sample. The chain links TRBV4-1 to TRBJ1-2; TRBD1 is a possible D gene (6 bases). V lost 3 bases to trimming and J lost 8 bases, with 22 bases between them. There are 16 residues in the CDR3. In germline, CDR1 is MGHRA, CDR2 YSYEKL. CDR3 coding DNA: TGCGCCAGCAGCCAGGAGGGGGGCGACAGCGCGCGGGGCTACACCTTC. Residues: CASSQEGGDSARGYTF.

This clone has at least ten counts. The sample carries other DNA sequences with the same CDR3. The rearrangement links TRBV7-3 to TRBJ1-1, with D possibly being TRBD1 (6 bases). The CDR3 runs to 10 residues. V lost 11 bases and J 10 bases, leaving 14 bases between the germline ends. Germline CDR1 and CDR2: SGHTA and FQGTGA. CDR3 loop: CARHSDRAFF. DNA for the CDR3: TGTGCCCGCCACTCGGACAGAGCTTTCTTT.

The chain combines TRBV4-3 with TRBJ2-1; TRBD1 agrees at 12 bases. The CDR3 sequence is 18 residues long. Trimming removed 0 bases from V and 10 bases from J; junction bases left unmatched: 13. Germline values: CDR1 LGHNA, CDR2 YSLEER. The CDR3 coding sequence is TGCGCCAGCAGCCAAGATGGGGGCGGGACAGGGGGCAGGGTGGAGCAGTTCTTC. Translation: CASSQDGGGTGGRVEQFF.

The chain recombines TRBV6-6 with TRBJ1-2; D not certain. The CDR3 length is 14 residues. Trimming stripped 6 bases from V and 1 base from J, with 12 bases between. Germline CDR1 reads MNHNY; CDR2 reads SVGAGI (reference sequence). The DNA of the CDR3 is TGTGCCAGCAGCCCCGGACTCCGTAACTATGGCTACACCTTC. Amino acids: CASSPGLRNYGYTF.

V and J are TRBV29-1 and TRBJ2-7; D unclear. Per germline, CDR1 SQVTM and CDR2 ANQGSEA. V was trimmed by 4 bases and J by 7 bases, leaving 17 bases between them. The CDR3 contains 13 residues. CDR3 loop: CSVGGGRSFEQYF. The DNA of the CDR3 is TGCAGCGTTGGGGGTGGCCGGTCCTTTGAGCAGTACTTC.

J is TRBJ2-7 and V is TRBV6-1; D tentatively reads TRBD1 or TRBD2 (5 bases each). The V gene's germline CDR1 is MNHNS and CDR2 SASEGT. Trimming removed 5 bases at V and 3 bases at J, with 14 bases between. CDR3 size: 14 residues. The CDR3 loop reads CASSHRDQVYEQYF. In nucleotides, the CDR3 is TGTGCCAGCAGTCACCGGGACCAAGTCTACGAGCAGTACTTC.

This CDR3 is CASSLNPAGSYEQYF. CDR3 nucleotides: TGTGCCAGCAGCTTGAATCCAGCGGGATCCTACGAGCAGTACTTC. The rearrangement uses TRBV5-4 and TRBJ2-7; 7 nucleotides match TRBD2. Germline V gene data show CDR1 as SGHNT and CDR2 as YYREEE (reference sequence). V shed 1 base, J shed 1 base, and the junction held 5 bases outside the gene matches. The CDR3 spans 15 residues.

The CDR3 DNA is TGTGCCAGCAGCTTACCGGGAGCGGGAGATACGCAGTATTTT. Protein: CASSLPGAGDTQYF. The chain joins TRBV5-5 to TRBJ2-3; D possibly corresponds to TRBD2 (6 bases). Germline V CDR1 and CDR2: SGHKS, YYEKEE (reference sequence). The CDR3 contains 14 residues. V lost 2 bases to trimming and J lost 5 bases, with 12 bases between them.

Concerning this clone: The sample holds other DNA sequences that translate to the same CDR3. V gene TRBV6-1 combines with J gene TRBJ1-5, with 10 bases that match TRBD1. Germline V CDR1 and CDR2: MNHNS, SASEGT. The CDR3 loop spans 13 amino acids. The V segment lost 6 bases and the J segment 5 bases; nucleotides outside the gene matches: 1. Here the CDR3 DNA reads TGTGCCAGCAGCGGGACAGGGGATCAGCCCCAGCATTTT. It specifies CASSGTGDQPQHF.

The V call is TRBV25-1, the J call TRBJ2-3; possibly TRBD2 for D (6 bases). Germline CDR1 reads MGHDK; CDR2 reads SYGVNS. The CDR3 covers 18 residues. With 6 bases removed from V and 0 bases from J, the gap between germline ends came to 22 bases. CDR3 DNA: TGTGCCAGCAGAAAGGGACTCCAGTTTAGGTTTAGCACAGATACGCAGTATTTT. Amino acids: CASRKGLQFRFSTDTQYF.

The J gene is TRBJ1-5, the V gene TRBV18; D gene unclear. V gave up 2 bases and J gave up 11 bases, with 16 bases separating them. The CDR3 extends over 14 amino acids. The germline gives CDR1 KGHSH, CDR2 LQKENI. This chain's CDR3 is CASSPSLSGSSQHF. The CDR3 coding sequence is TGTGCCAGCTCACCAAGTCTATCGGGGTCGTCCCAGCATTTT. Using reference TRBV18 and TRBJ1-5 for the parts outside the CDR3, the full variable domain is NAGVMQNPRHLVRRRGQEARLRCSPMKGHSHVYWYRQLPEEGLKFMVYLQKENIIDESGMPKERFSAEFPKEGPSILRIQQVVRGDSAAYFCASSPSLSGSSQHFGDGTRLSIL.

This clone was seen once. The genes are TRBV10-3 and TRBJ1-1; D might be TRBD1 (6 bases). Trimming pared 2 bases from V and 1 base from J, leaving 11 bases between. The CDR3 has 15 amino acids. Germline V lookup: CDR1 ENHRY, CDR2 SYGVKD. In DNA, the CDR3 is TGTGCCATCAGTGAGCCAGTACAGGGGAACACTGAAGCTTTCTTT. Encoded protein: CAISEPVQGNTEAFF.

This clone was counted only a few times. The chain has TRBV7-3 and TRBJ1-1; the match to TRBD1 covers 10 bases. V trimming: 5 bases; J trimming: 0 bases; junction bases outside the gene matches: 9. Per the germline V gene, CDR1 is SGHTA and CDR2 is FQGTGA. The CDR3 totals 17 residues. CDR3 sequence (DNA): TGTGCCAGCAGCGCGTGGACAGGGGGTATGTTGAACACTGAAGCTTTCTTT. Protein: CASSAWTGGMLNTEAFF.

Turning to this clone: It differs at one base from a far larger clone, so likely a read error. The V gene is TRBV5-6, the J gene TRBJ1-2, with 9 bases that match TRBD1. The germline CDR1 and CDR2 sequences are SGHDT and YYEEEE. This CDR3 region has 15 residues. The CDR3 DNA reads TGTGCCTGCAGCCCGATCCCGACAGGGGGCTATGGCTACACCTTC. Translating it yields CACSPIPTGGYGYTF. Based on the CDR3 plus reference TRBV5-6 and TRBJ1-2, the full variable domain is DAGVTQSPTHLIKTRGQQVTLRCSPKSGHDTVSWYQQALGQGPQFIFQYYEEEERQRGNFPDRFSGHQFPNYSSELNVNALLLGDSALYLCACSPIPTGGYGYTFGSGTRLTVV.

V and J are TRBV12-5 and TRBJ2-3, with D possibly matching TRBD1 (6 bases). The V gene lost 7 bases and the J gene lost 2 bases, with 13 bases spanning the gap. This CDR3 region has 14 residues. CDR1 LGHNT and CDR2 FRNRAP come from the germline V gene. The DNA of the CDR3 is TGTGCTAGTGCCGGTCAGGGGATCACAGATACGCAGTATTTT. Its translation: CASAGQGITDTQYF.

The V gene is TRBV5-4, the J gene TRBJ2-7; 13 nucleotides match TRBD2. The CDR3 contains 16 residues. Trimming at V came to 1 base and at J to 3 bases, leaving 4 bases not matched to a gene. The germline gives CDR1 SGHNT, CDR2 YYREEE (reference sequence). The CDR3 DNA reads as TGTGCCAGCAGCTTGCTGGGGACTAGCGGGATCTACGAGCAGTACTTC. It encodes CASSLLGTSGIYEQYF.

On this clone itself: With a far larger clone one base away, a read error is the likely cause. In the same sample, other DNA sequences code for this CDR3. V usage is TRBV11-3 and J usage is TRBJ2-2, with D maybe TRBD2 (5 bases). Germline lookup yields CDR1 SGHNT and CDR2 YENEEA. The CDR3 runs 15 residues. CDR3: CASSTTLAGTGELFF. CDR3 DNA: TGCGCCAGCAGCACCACCCTAGCTGGGACCGGGGAGCTGTTTTTT.